The text below deals with one TCR beta chain. The sample comes from a study of blood T cells in healthy people across ages. PCR was performed a second time for about 6 to 12 cycles using a sample-barcoded 5' primer and a J-beta primer mix. TCRdb analysed the 5' RACE reads with MiXCR anew, one entry per CDR3 protein. The data contain approximately 760,000 distinct CDR3 sequences, around 25% of them singletons. The CDR3 loop spans 17 amino acids. Germline loops: CDR1 SGHRS, CDR2 YFSETQ. V was pared by 2 bases and J by 0 bases, with 15 bases between. The sample was also linked to a second study, of T cells of mothers and their children.

The sequence was obtained from a boy aged 10-17 years in good health. The V call is TRBV5-1, the J call TRBJ2-1; the D is unclear. The sequenced sample was blood. The CDR3 protein is CASSFELSASSYNEQFF. The CDR3 DNA follows: TGCGCCAGCAGCTTTGAGCTCAGCGCCAGCTCCTACAATGAGCAGTTCTTC.